These T cell receptor beta chains were read from a single sample in a study of blood T cell repertoires in COVID-19. Only in-frame clones appear in the TCRdb table, and some are missing; sequencing was by immunoSEQ multiplex PCR. The sample records roughly 150,000 clones, around nine tenths being singletons. The sample taken for sequencing was peripheral blood. These receptors came from a woman in her 70s with acute or convalescent COVID-19. Both conserved end residues are part of each CDR3. Some rows have no size entry. The others give once, few or many, or a class for an expanded clone.

>few|TRBV19
CASSITFDSYSNQPQHF
>NA|TRBV6-1
CASSTPSRENTEAFF
>NA|TRBV12-3/TRBV12-4
CASSFAGDGYTF
>NA|TRBV29-1
CSVEGTGRVNTEAFF
>once|TRBV3-1/TRBV3-2
CASSVQGASQPQHF
>NA|TRBV18
CASSLIDSRLSTSTDTQYF
>NA|TRBV19
CASSIRGAGLAYEQYF
>NA|TRBV28
CASSYNQPQHF
>NA|TRBV7-9
CASSSPGQGAGAYF
>NA|TRBV18
CASSPLDSTEQYF
>NA|TRBV27
CASSGQQGKKALSEAFF
>NA|TRBV7-9
CASSSWTGIGANVLTF
>NA|TRBV3-1/TRBV3-2
CASSQDSGRISTDTQYF
>NA|TRBV6-5
CASTPRGARDEQYF
>NA|TRBV20-1
CSASSLAGTFTGELFF
>NA|TRBV3-1/TRBV3-2
CASSQLAGLVNYGYTF
>NA|TRBV7-2
CASSLPGQGIYGYTF
>few|TRBV3-1/TRBV3-2
CASSPSGFEKLFF
>once|TRBV24-1
CATSGTGSSGELFF
>NA|TRBV6-4
CASSDGAQGGSYGELFF
>NA|TRBV10-3
CAIRGAGYEKLFF
>NA|TRBV4-1
CASSQDRGSRNQPQHF
>once|TRBV3-1/TRBV3-2
CASSQDYPGANNQPQHF
>NA|TRBV29-1
CSVGGTEAFF
>NA|TRBV6-5
CATRPGTGGTGELFF
>NA|TRBV24-1
CATSDRRRNEQFF
>NA|TRBV6-1
CASSEGLSGANVLTF
>NA|TRBV6-6
CASSRTSGGAVGYEQYF
>NA|TRBV3-1/TRBV3-2
CASSQDEVWGGDYGYTF
>NA|TRBV27
CASSPGLKDTEAFF
>NA|TRBV5-1
CASSPGTGDSPLHF
>NA|TRBV7-9
CASSLPGSSGNTIYF
>NA|TRBV6-5
CASTFRGPQDTQYF
>NA|TRBV6-6
CASSPPGEKLFF
>NA|TRBV7-8
CASSLAVKTGGFGGYNEQFF
>NA|TRBV21-1
CASSKRVPGKGEEQFF
>NA|TRBV6-2/TRBV6-3
CASSYSTGAKTQYF
>NA|TRBV19
CASNHLTGRNTEAFF
>NA|TRBV28
CADRSNTGELFF
>NA|TRBV6-2/TRBV6-3
CASSSGTSGARRSYNEQFF
>NA|TRBV19
CASRLQQYSNQPQHF
>once|TRBV27
CASSWGQNYGYTF
>NA|TRBV30
CAWSAERAGGEKLFF
>NA|TRBV5-6
CASSLYERVNEQFF
>NA|TRBV10-2
CATGAGTGTDTQYF
>NA|TRBV20-1
CSAGQTYGYTF
>NA|TRBV18
CASSPRQSPGNTIYF
>NA|TRBV7-2
CASSPGQGYEQYF
>few|TRBV7-2
CASSKPTGGKNEQFF
>NA|TRBV6-2/TRBV6-3
CASSYKAPLAGAYEQYF
>NA|TRBV3-1/TRBV3-2
CASSQDRGGNQPQHF
>NA|TRBV7-2
CASSLRTSGGETQYF
>NA|TRBV19
CASGGRLYGYTF
>NA|TRBV18
CASSRTDIQGGPEAFF
>NA|TRBV10-3
CAISGGWGRASTEAFF